This T cell receptor beta chain originates from a study of CD4 T cells in relation to SARS-CoV-2 and coronaviruses. Findings of the study overall: Pre-pandemic and post-infection samples never came from the same donor.

Only in-frame clones appear in the TCRdb table, and some are missing; sequencing was by immunoSEQ multiplex PCR. This table has 25,000 to 35,000 clones, around three quarters appearing once. On this clone itself: Its antigen remains unidentified.

Unexposed donor CD4+ T cells date from about 2011-2019, before the COVID-19 pandemic. CD4+ T cells were isolated from the cells after 10 days of culture. Trimming took 4 bases from V and 0 from J; bases not matched to a gene: 3. The germline gives CDR1 PRHDT, CDR2 FYEKMQ (reference sequence). The CDR3 has 15 amino acids. This sequence joins TRBV13 and TRBJ2-3, with 8 nucleotides matching TRBD1. The sequencing input was CD4+ T cells from PBMCs, cultured in vitro. The origin of this receptor is a human donor in good health. The DNA for the CDR3 is TGTGCCAGCAGCTCCCGACAGGGGAGCACAGATACGCAGTATTTT. It specifies CASSSRQGSTDTQYF. Drawing the rest from reference TRBV13 and TRBJ2-3, the complete variable domain is AAGVIQSPRHLIKEKRETATLKCYPIPRHDTVYWYQQGPGQDPQFLISFYEKMQSDKGSIPDRFSAQQFSDYHSELNMSSLELGDSALYFCASSSRQGSTDTQYFGPGTRLTVL.